One sample yielded the 22 T cell receptor beta chains listed below, sequenced in a study of T cell responses to AZD1222 COVID-19 vaccine. The protocol was immunoSEQ multiplex PCR, while the TCRdb copy is restricted to in-frame clones and leaves out a portion. The data hold roughly 100,000 clones, with over 80% observed a single time. The input for sequencing was peripheral blood, taken on day 0 of AZD1222 vaccination. The receptors stem from an adult in good health.

The rearrangement joins TRBV27 to TRBJ2-2, with no clear D. The CDR3 length is 13 residues. Between the trimmed V and J ends, which lost 6 bases and 1 base, there was a span of 6 bases. Germline CDR1 is MNHEY and CDR2 is SMNVEV (reference sequence). CDR3 nucleotide sequence: TGTGCCAGCAGCTTAGAGAACACCGGGGAGCTGTTTTTT. It is translated as CASSLENTGELFF.

J is TRBJ2-3 and V is TRBV9, with 7 bases aligning to TRBD2. Looked up from germline, CDR1 is SGDLS and CDR2 is YYNGEE. V was pared by 0 bases and J by 4 bases, with 5 bases of the junction left unmatched. This CDR3 is 15 amino acids long. For the CDR3, the DNA is TGTGCCAGCAGCGTAGCGGGGGGTTGGGCAGATACGCAGTATTTT. Its translation: CASSVAGGWADTQYF.

This clone appeared a few times. The chain recombines TRBV7-8 with TRBJ2-2; 9 positions match TRBD2. This CDR3 comprises 16 residues. Germline lookup yields CDR1 SGHVS and CDR2 FQNEAQ. The trim removed 4 bases at V and 7 bases at J, leaving 10 bases unmatched. CDR3 bases: TGTGCCAGCAGCTCACCGGGACTAGCTGAGTACGGGGAGCTGTTTTTT. It translates to CASSSPGLAEYGELFF.

V usage is TRBV4-3 and J usage is TRBJ2-7; 9 nucleotides align to TRBD1. The V gene end was trimmed by 0 bases and the J gene end by 7 bases; junction bases not matched to a gene: 7. Per germline, CDR1 LGHNA and CDR2 YSLEER. The CDR3 is 15 amino acids. This CDR3 is CASSQEQGAVSEQYF. CDR3 coding DNA: TGCGCCAGCAGCCAAGAACAGGGGGCGGTGAGTGAGCAGTACTTC.

The chain has TRBV19 and TRBJ1-3; D is unresolved. V lost 0 bases to trimming and J lost 3 bases, with 9 bases between them. The CDR3 contains 15 residues. Germline V gene lookup returns CDR1 LNHDA and CDR2 SQIVND (reference sequence). In DNA form, the CDR3 reads TGTGCCAGTAGTATAGAGGGGTTACGTGGAAACACCATATATTTT. Translating gives CASSIEGLRGNTIYF.

This chain connects TRBV5-1 to TRBJ2-1; the match to TRBD2 covers 16 bases. The germline gives CDR1 SGHRS, CDR2 YFSETQ. CDR3 size: 17 residues. V lost 2 bases and J lost 8; bases outside the gene matches: 7. CDR3 region: CASSFTGTSGGAHEQFF. In DNA, the CDR3 is TGCGCCAGCAGCTTTACCGGGACTAGCGGGGGGGCCCATGAGCAGTTCTTC.

The chain employs TRBV11-3 and TRBJ2-3; no clear D gene. CDR3 length: 19 residues. Per germline, CDR1 SGHNT and CDR2 YENEEA. Between the trimmed V and J ends, which lost 3 bases and 1 base, there was a span of 23 bases. Here the CDR3 reads CASSLDLRHLLFGTDTQYF. The CDR3, as DNA: TGTGCCAGCAGCTTGGACCTCAGACATTTGCTATTTGGCACAGATACGCAGTATTTT.

The chain recombines TRBV28 with TRBJ1-2; no firm D call. CDR1 and CDR2 (germline): MDHEN, SYDVKM. The CDR3 loop spans 15 amino acids. Trimming removed 1 base at V and 0 bases at J, with 9 bases between. The CDR3 coding sequence is TGTGCCAGCAGTTTATTTAAAGGCCCTAACTATGGCTACACCTTC. Translated: CASSLFKGPNYGYTF.

Regarding this clone: One end of the junction fails to match germline, which may point to a read error. The J gene is TRBJ2-5, the V gene TRBV7-2; D not certain. The CDR3 has 13 residues. Germline lookup yields CDR1 SGHTA and CDR2 FQGNSA. CDR3 in amino acids: CASTLSVGETQYF. The CDR3 nucleotides are TGTGCCAGCACCTTATCAGTCGGAGAGACCCAGTACTTC.

This chain connects TRBV11-1 to TRBJ2-1, with TRBD2 as a possible D gene (5 bases). Germline V gives CDR1 SGHAT, CDR2 FQDESV (reference sequence). The CDR3 is 13 amino acids. With 4 bases removed from V and 5 bases from J, the gap between germline ends came to 9 bases. The DNA of the CDR3 is TGTGCCAGCAGCTCCGGGAACCACAATGAGCAGTTCTTC. It yields the protein CASSSGNHNEQFF.

The V and J genes are TRBV9 and TRBJ2-3, with TRBD2 matching over 11 bases. The CDR3 is 16 residues long. Per the germline V gene, CDR1 is SGDLS and CDR2 is YYNGEE. The V and J ends lost 3 bases and 0 bases, in that order; junction bases with no gene match: 3. The CDR3 DNA reads TGTGCCAGCAGCGCGCGGACTAGCGGGAGCACAGATACGCAGTATTTT. Translated: CASSARTSGSTDTQYF.

V usage is TRBV12-3 or TRBV12-4 and J usage is TRBJ1-2; no definite D call. The V end lost 5 bases, the J end lost 5 bases, and 12 bases lay between the germline ends. The CDR3 runs 13 residues. Written as DNA, the CDR3 is TGTGCCAGCAGTCCCGGGGTACGGTATGGCTACACCTTC. Translated: CASSPGVRYGYTF.

This clone was detected only once. V and J are TRBV6-5 and TRBJ1-6; 7 positions match TRBD1. CDR3 length: 15 amino acids. The trim removed 0 bases at V and 8 bases at J, leaving 4 bases unmatched. CDR1 is MNHEY and CDR2 is SVGAGI in the germline V gene. Here the CDR3 DNA reads TGTGCCAGCAGTTACTCGACCACAGGGGATTCACCCCTCCACTTT. Protein product: CASSYSTTGDSPLHF.

This rearrangement joins TRBV10-1 to TRBJ2-5; TRBD1 aligns across 10 bases. V was clipped by 5 bases and J by 4 bases; unmatched bases: 7. The germline V gene encodes CDR1 WNHNN and CDR2 SYGVQD (reference sequence). The CDR3 spans 15 residues. The CDR3 sequence is CASSLDRGRGETQYF. Written as DNA, the CDR3 is TGCGCCAGCAGTTTAGACAGGGGGCGCGGAGAGACCCAGTACTTC.

The chain links TRBV10-3 to TRBJ1-1; the D gene is possibly TRBD1 (6 bases). Per germline, CDR1 ENHRY and CDR2 SYGVKD. The CDR3 spans 13 residues. V was pared by 5 bases and J by 2 bases, with 9 bases between. CDR3: CAISQDRNTEAFF. CDR3 DNA sequence: TGTGCCATCAGTCAGGACAGAAACACTGAAGCTTTCTTT.

V is TRBV28 and J is TRBJ1-1; D is possibly TRBD1 (5 bases). Germline V gives CDR1 MDHEN, CDR2 SYDVKM. This CDR3 contains 12 residues. V lost 7 bases to trimming and J lost 5 bases, with 11 bases between them. CDR3 bases: TGTGCCAGCACCCTGGGGGGAACTGAAGCTTTCTTT. The encoded protein is CASTLGGTEAFF. The full variable domain, completed using reference TRBV28 and TRBJ1-1, is DVKVTQSSRYLVKRTGEKVFLECVQDMDHENMFWYRQDPGLGLRLIYFSYDVKMKEKGDIPEGYSVSREKKERFSLILESASTNQTSMYLCASTLGGTEAFFGQGTRLTVV.

This clone was seen a single time. The chain uses TRBV4-3 and TRBJ2-1; the D gene is possibly TRBD2 (6 bases). Germline V CDR1 and CDR2: LGHNA, YSLEER. V lost 1 base to trimming and J lost 8 bases, with 18 bases between them. There are 16 residues in the CDR3. The CDR3 DNA reads as TGCGCCAGCAGCCAAGTGGGAGCGGGCCTGAGTGATGAGCAGTTCTTC. Protein: CASSQVGAGLSDEQFF.

The J gene is TRBJ2-1, the V gene TRBV25-1, with D perhaps TRBD1 (6 bases). Trimming left V 1 base short and J 5 bases short, with 9 bases between. The CDR3 extends over 14 amino acids. Germline assignment: CDR1 MGHDK and CDR2 SYGVNS. The CDR3: CASSELDRNNEQFF. The CDR3 nucleotides are TGTGCCAGCAGTGAATTGGACAGAAACAATGAGCAGTTCTTC.

This chain links TRBV9 with TRBJ2-2; D gene unclear. The CDR3 covers 16 residues. V was pared by 0 bases and J by 9 bases, with 18 bases between. Germline V gives CDR1 SGDLS, CDR2 YYNGEE. The CDR3, as DNA: TGTGCCAGCAGCGTAGATGCTACGGTGGGTTTGCGGGAGCTGTTTTTT. As protein: CASSVDATVGLRELFF.

The V gene is TRBV30, the J gene TRBJ2-7, with 14 bases matching TRBD2. Trimming cost V 2 bases and J 4 bases; bases outside gene matches: 13. CDR1 is GTSNPN and CDR2 is SVGIG in the germline V gene (reference sequence). The CDR3 spans 18 residues. The CDR3 loop reads CAWSLATSGRALGYEQYF. The CDR3 nucleotides are TGTGCCTGGAGTCTCGCGACTAGCGGGAGGGCCCTAGGGTACGAGCAGTACTTC.

The chain has TRBV7-2 and TRBJ1-4; 9 bases are shared with TRBD1. Trimming removed 4 bases from V and 8 bases from J; junction bases left unmatched: 8. CDR3 length equals 15 residues. Germline V gives CDR1 SGHTA, CDR2 FQGNSA. The CDR3, as DNA: TGTGCCAGCAGCTCCCGGACAGGGGCAGGGGAAAAACTGTTTTTT. It encodes CASSSRTGAGEKLFF.

The chain is built from TRBV4-3 and TRBJ2-3, with no clear D. CDR3 length: 15 amino acids. The germline gives CDR1 LGHNA, CDR2 YSLEER. Trimming removed 0 bases from V and 3 bases from J, with 10 bases in between. The CDR3 DNA is TGCGCCAGCAGCCAAGACTCTTACTCGACAGATACGCAGTATTTT. Translation: CASSQDSYSTDTQYF.